This T cell receptor beta chain was sequenced in a study of control samples from healthy donors and cancer patients. The V and J ends lost 0 bases and 1 base, in that order; junction bases with no gene match: 12. Germline V CDR1 and CDR2: SGDLS, YYNGEE. The CDR3 spans 18 residues. Method: immunoSEQ multiplex PCR; TCRdb's copy keeps in-frame clones and lacks some. Here the sample spans roughly 190,000 clones, roughly nine tenths being singletons. This chain links TRBV9 with TRBJ2-7, with 8 bases identical to TRBD2. The TCR originated in a man younger than 40 in good health. Sequencing input: blood. CDR3 residues: CASSVGSQRRGDSYEQYF. The CDR3 nucleotides read TGTGCCAGCAGCGTAGGTTCCCAAAGGCGGGGGGATTCCTACGAGCAGTACTTC.